The next 6 T cell receptor delta chains were all read from a single sample in a study of gamma-delta T cells after stem cell transplantation. TCRdb re-analyzed the RT-PCR reads via CATT. Of hundreds of delta-chain clones listed, roughly 4.5% are singletons. Specimen: gamma-delta T cells. These receptors all stem from a human donor. It is not recorded whose cells these are; they may come from a transplant donor.

Comments on this clone: A read error is the likely source, as a far larger clone sits one nucleotide away. The chain recombines TRDV3 with TRDJ1, with 10 bases identical to TRDD3. Germline-derived CDR1 and CDR2 are TVYSNPD and GDNSRS (reference sequence). The CDR3 is 18 residues long. CDR3 in amino acids: CAFGLPELGDTHTNKLIF. CDR3 nucleotides: TGTGCCTTTGGCCTTCCTGAGTTGGGGGATACACACACCAATAAACTCATCTTT.

This clone was counted many times. A far larger clone is a single base away, which makes a read error likely. Other nucleotide sequences from this sample produce the same CDR3. This chain connects TRDV2 to TRDJ1, with 9 bases identical to TRDD3. The CDR3 has 16 amino acids. V was pared by 7 bases and J by 0 bases, with 11 bases of the junction left unmatched. CDR1 and CDR2 from the germline V gene are GEAIGNYY and EKD. The CDR3 sequence: CACDLLLGDDTDKLIF. As DNA, the CDR3 is TGTGCCTGCGACTTACTACTGGGGGACGACACCGATAAACTCATCTTT.

Points on this clone: The protein TCRdb gives is from a much larger clone and does not agree with this DNA's translation at residues 14 and 15, likely a read error; the protein shown here comes from the DNA. The rearrangement joins TRDV1 to TRDJ1, with 9 bases identical to TRDD3. V lost 3 bases and J lost 0; bases outside the gene matches: 20. The germline gives CDR1 TSWWSYY, CDR2 QGS. The CDR3 contains 21 residues. This CDR3 is CALGDLPFLTLLGDDTDKLIF. DNA of the CDR3: TGTGCTCTTGGGGATCTTCCCTTCCTCACCCTACTGGGGGACGACACCGATAAACTCATCTTT.

This clone was observed a few times. TCRdb assigns this DNA the protein of a much larger clone, which departs from its translation at residue 6; this likely reflects a read error, and the protein shown comes from translating the DNA. The chain uses TRDV2 and TRDJ1; 12 bases align to TRDD3. The CDR3 extends over 15 amino acids. After removal of 3 bases from V and 12 bases from J, the junction contained 13 bases not matched to a gene. CDR1 is GEAIGNYY and CDR2 is EKD in the germline V gene. Here the CDR3 reads CACDYTSGGYGEVIF. In DNA, the CDR3 is TGTGCCTGTGACTATACTTCTGGGGGATACGGAGAAGTCATCTTT.

In its sample, this clone was seen a few times. This DNA's translation and the protein TCRdb lists, from a much larger clone, do not match at residue 12, likely due to a read error; the protein shown is translated from the DNA. The chain's CDR3 is CALGESRVLRLAFGYWGYTDKLIF. CDR3 nucleotides: TGTGCTCTTGGGGAATCGCGGGTCCTACGTCTTGCGTTTGGGTACTGGGGGTACACCGATAAACTCATCTTT. The rearrangement links TRDV1 to TRDJ1; 8 positions agree with TRDD3. The germline CDR1 and CDR2 sequences are TSWWSYY and QGS. The J segment lost 0 bases and the V segment lost 2 bases, leaving 29 bases of the junction unmatched. The CDR3 runs to 24 residues.

This clone came up a few times. Translating this DNA gives a protein that differs at residue 7 from the TCRdb one, which belongs to a much larger clone; a read error is likely, and the protein shown is this translation. The chain links TRDV2 to TRDJ3; 7 nucleotides align to TRDD3. The trim removed 1 base at V and 0 bases at J, leaving 8 bases unmatched. In germline, CDR1 is GEAIGNYY, CDR2 EKD. The length of the CDR3 is 19 residues. Written as DNA, the CDR3 is TGTGCCTGTGACACAGCTGAGGGATACCTCTCCTGGGACACCCGACAGATGTTTTTC. It specifies CACDTAEGYLSWDTRQMFF.